Shown below are 26 T cell receptor beta chains from a single sample sequenced in a study of T cells after yellow fever vaccination (dated by TCRdb to about 2019). What this sample's treatment or condition label stands for: live attenuated yellow fever vaccine strain. Receptor amplification or capture employed 5' RACE. TCRdb names Illumina HiSeq 2500 as the instrument used. TCRdb redid the processing of the public reads, applying fastp at Q25 and MiXCR, and retained in-frame beta chains. Each entry is one CDR3 protein sequence, shown with its most common DNA and genes. The sample data list some 600,000 distinct CDR3 sequences, and around 16% of these were observed just once. The ten most abundant clones make up approximately 15% of the sample. Here the sequenced sample was PBMCs, taken about 5 days after the first yellow fever vaccination. The receptor set was obtained from a man younger than 30 who received the YFV17D yellow fever vaccine.

The V and J genes are TRBV19 and TRBJ2-7; 7 bases are a match to TRBD1. Germline loops: CDR1 LNHDA, CDR2 SQIVND (reference sequence). The CDR3 is 12 amino acids. V trimming: 9 bases; J trimming: 3 bases; junction bases outside the gene matches: 5. The CDR3 loop reads CASRDRDYEQYF. The DNA of the CDR3 is TGTGCCAGCCGGGACAGAGACTACGAGCAGTACTTC.

Here the CDR3 reads CSTGGGGAGNQPQHF. The CDR3 region has the DNA TGCAGTACGGGGGGAGGTGGGGCAGGGAATCAGCCCCAGCATTTT. The J gene is TRBJ1-5, the V gene TRBV20-1, with D maybe TRBD1 (5 bases). Between the trimmed V and J ends, which lost 8 bases and 4 bases, there was a span of 21 bases. Germline V lookup: CDR1 DFQATT, CDR2 SNEGSKA (reference sequence). The CDR3 runs to 15 residues.

This clonotype was counted only a few times. The genes are TRBV6-1 and TRBJ2-2, with a tentative D call TRBD1 (5 bases). Germline assignment: CDR1 MNHNS and CDR2 SASEGT. Trimming stripped 5 bases from V and 2 bases from J, with 12 bases between. This CDR3 has 15 residues. CDR3 nucleotides: TGTGCCAGCAGTAGATCAGGGCTAAACACCGGGGAGCTGTTTTTT. Residues: CASSRSGLNTGELFF.

The chain is built from TRBV7-3 and TRBJ2-3, with TRBD1 identical over 7 bases. This CDR3 is built from 15 residues. V lost 3 bases, J lost 4 bases, and 7 bases stayed unmatched. In germline, CDR1 is SGHTA, CDR2 FQGTGA. The CDR3 DNA follows: TGTGCCAGCAGCTTCTCGAGTACAGGGGCAGATACGCAGTATTTT. It is translated as CASSFSSTGADTQYF.

The chain carries TRBV15 and TRBJ2-1, with D maybe TRBD2 (6 bases). CDR1 is LNHNV, CDR2 YYDKDF, per germline (reference sequence). Deletions cut 0 bases from V and 7 bases from J, with 16 bases between. CDR3 length: 16 residues. The CDR3 DNA is TGTGCCACCAGCAGAGACCGGGACTCCTTCCCAAATGAGCAGTTCTTC. Its translation: CATSRDRDSFPNEQFF.

The V gene is TRBV4-3, the J gene TRBJ2-4, with a tentative D call TRBD1 (6 bases). The CDR3 runs 17 residues. Germline V gene sequence: CDR1 LGHNA, CDR2 YSLEER. V was pared by 0 bases and J by 3 bases, with 15 bases between. The CDR3 reads CASSQEGVRDNKNIQYF. CDR3 coding DNA: TGCGCCAGCAGCCAAGAAGGAGTAAGGGACAACAAAAACATTCAGTACTTC.

This chain connects TRBV28 to TRBJ2-3; 11 nucleotides match TRBD1. This CDR3 spans 15 amino acids. Trimming removed 5 bases from V and 6 bases from J; junction bases left unmatched: 7. Germline CDR1 and CDR2: MDHEN and SYDVKM. The CDR3 protein is CASSLRTGGRDTQYF. CDR3 DNA: TGTGCCAGCAGTCTGCGGACAGGGGGCAGGGATACGCAGTATTTT.

The rearrangement joins TRBV7-6 to TRBJ2-1; D is undetermined. From germline, CDR1 is SGHVS and CDR2 FNYEAQ. V was clipped by 0 bases and J by 7 bases, with 4 bases between them. There are 12 residues in the CDR3. The chain's CDR3 is CASSLAQNEQFF. CDR3 DNA: TGTGCCAGCAGCTTAGCTCAGAATGAGCAGTTCTTC.

This rearrangement joins TRBV9 to TRBJ2-5; a weak D match, TRBD2 (6 bases). The V and J ends lost 4 bases and 1 base respectively, with 17 bases between them. The CDR3 totals 16 residues. Germline lookup yields CDR1 SGDLS and CDR2 YYNGEE. The CDR3 DNA reads as TGTGCCAGCAGCTCTGAAACGGGGGATCCCCAAGAGACCCAGTACTTC. Its translation is CASSSETGDPQETQYF.

The gene calls are TRBV7-8 and TRBJ1-1; a weak D match, TRBD1 (5 bases). Between the trimmed V and J ends, which lost 1 base and 4 bases, there was a span of 22 bases. Germline CDR1 is SGHVS and CDR2 is FQNEAQ. This CDR3 region has 18 residues. The CDR3 region is CASSLVAGRDLAVTEAFF. CDR3 bases: TGTGCCAGCAGCTTAGTGGCAGGGAGGGATTTAGCGGTCACTGAAGCTTTCTTT. The full variable domain, its missing parts supplied by reference TRBV7-8 and TRBJ1-1, is GAGVSQSPRYKVAKRGQDVALRCDPISGHVSLFWYQQALGQGPEFLTYFQNEAQLDKSGLPSDRFFAERPEGSVSTLKIQRTQQEDSAVYLCASSLVAGRDLAVTEAFFGQGTRLTVV.

V and J are TRBV5-1 and TRBJ2-4; tentatively, D is TRBD2 (5 bases). The CDR3 is 16 amino acids. Deletions cut 4 bases from V and 0 bases from J, with 14 bases between. CDR1 and CDR2 from the germline V gene are SGHRS and YFSETQ. CDR3 coding DNA: TGCGCCAGCAGCGGAGGACGGCTGCTAGCCAAAAACATTCAGTACTTC. It is translated as CASSGGRLLAKNIQYF.

The chain links TRBV5-1 to TRBJ2-3; D remains unclear. The CDR3 loop spans 15 amino acids. Trimming pared 8 bases from V and 6 bases from J, leaving 22 bases between. The germline V gene encodes CDR1 SGHRS and CDR2 YFSETQ. The CDR3 DNA is TGCGCCAGTCGCGCCCCCGGCTTCAAATGGGATACGCAGTATTTT. Amino acids: CASRAPGFKWDTQYF.

This clonotype showed up just a few times. No conserved phenylalanine or tryptophan ends this CDR3, so it is likely a read error. The chain recombines TRBV6-5 with TRBJ2-5; TRBD2 matches at 9 bases. V trimming: 4 bases; J trimming: 3 bases; junction bases outside the gene matches: 3. Germline CDR1 and CDR2: MNHEY and SVGAGI. CDR3 length equals 14 residues. CDR3 bases: TGTGCCAGCAGTTCGCGGGGGGGAGAAGAGACCCAGTACTGC. Translated: CASSSRGGEETQYC.

The gene calls are TRBV6-2 or TRBV6-3 and TRBJ2-7; D is possibly TRBD2 (6 bases). Germline-derived CDR1 and CDR2 are MNHEY and SVGEGT. The V and J ends lost 2 bases and 3 bases respectively, with 8 bases between them. The length of the CDR3 is 13 residues. The CDR3 sequence: CASSYGGFYEQYV. The CDR3 nucleotides read TGTGCCAGCAGTTACGGGGGGTTCTACGAGCAGTACGTC.

This clonotype was recorded at least ten times. The CDR3 protein is CASGPPRQRNTGELFF. CDR3 coding DNA: TGTGCCAGCGGCCCCCCGAGGCAGAGGAACACCGGGGAGCTGTTTTTT. The chain joins TRBV12-3 or TRBV12-4 to TRBJ2-2; D not resolved. This CDR3 spans 16 amino acids. Trimming removed 8 bases at V and 1 base at J, with 17 bases between.

This clonotype was detected a few times. V gene TRBV5-4 combines with J gene TRBJ2-7, with D unresolved. The CDR3 is 12 amino acids. V lost 1 base and J lost 6, with 8 bases in between. Looked up from germline, CDR1 is SGHNT and CDR2 is YYREEE (reference sequence). CDR3 loop: CASSLNSGEQYV. CDR3 nucleotides: TGTGCCAGCAGCTTGAACAGTGGCGAGCAGTACGTC.

The chain joins TRBV29-1 to TRBJ1-1; possibly TRBD1 for D (5 bases). Trimming left V 5 bases short and J 0 bases short, with 13 bases between. Looked up from germline, CDR1 is SQVTM and CDR2 is ANQGSEA. CDR3 length equals 14 residues. The CDR3 here is CSVSRVLMNTEAFF. The CDR3, as DNA: TGCAGCGTTTCCAGGGTTCTCATGAACACTGAAGCTTTCTTT.

The sample holds a few counts of this clonotype. V usage is TRBV12-3 or TRBV12-4 and J usage is TRBJ1-1; 7 positions match TRBD1. The trim removed 1 base at V and 3 bases at J, leaving 2 bases unmatched. The CDR3 length is 14 residues. CDR3 sequence reads: CASSLVQGHTEAFF. DNA of the CDR3: TGTGCCAGCAGTTTAGTACAGGGGCACACTGAAGCTTTCTTT.

This chain uses TRBV7-9 with TRBJ2-7; D may correspond to TRBD1 or TRBD2 (5 bases each). Per the germline V gene, CDR1 is SEHNR and CDR2 is FQNEAQ (reference sequence). This CDR3 region has 15 residues. The V end was cut by 5 bases, the J end by 7 bases, with 21 bases between. CDR3 loop: CASSLGTGAAKEQYF. In DNA form, the CDR3 reads TGTGCCAGCAGCCTCGGAACCGGGGCGGCCAAGGAGCAGTACTTC.

V usage is TRBV10-3 and J usage is TRBJ2-1; D call uncertain. The CDR3 runs 12 residues. Trimming left V 6 bases short and J 7 bases short, with 10 bases between. Germline CDR1 reads ENHRY; CDR2 reads SYGVKD. The CDR3 region is CAISATRNEQFF. CDR3 DNA sequence: TGTGCCATCAGCGCGACCCGGAATGAGCAGTTCTTC.

The gene calls are TRBV6-2 or TRBV6-3 and TRBJ2-2; D might be TRBD1 (6 bases). The CDR3 length is 12 residues. The V end lost 7 bases, the J end lost 4 bases, and 7 bases lay between the germline ends. The V gene's germline CDR1 is MNHEY and CDR2 SVGEGT. CDR3 loop: CASTRGTGELFF. Here the CDR3 DNA reads TGTGCCAGCACCAGGGGCACCGGGGAGCTGTTTTTT.

This clonotype appeared a few times. Here the CDR3 DNA reads TGTGCCACCAGCGACGACATCTACGAGCAGTACGTC. Residues: CATSDDIYEQYV. The V gene is TRBV24-1, the J gene TRBJ2-7, with no clear D. CDR3 length: 12 amino acids. Germline V gene sequence: CDR1 KGHDR, CDR2 SFDVKD. Trimming cost V 7 bases and J 3 bases, with 9 bases left between them.

This clonotype was found a few times. The rearrangement uses TRBV4-2 and TRBJ2-2, with 12 nucleotides matching TRBD2. Germline V gene lookup returns CDR1 LGHNA and CDR2 YNFKEQ. The CDR3 is 18 amino acids. Trimming took 0 bases from V and 5 from J; bases not matched to a gene: 7. This chain's CDR3 is CASSQEASGGGLTGELFF. Written as DNA, the CDR3 is TGTGCCAGCAGCCAAGAAGCTAGCGGGGGGGGTCTAACCGGGGAGCTGTTTTTT.

This clonotype has more than one count but fewer than ten. The chain carries TRBV2 and TRBJ1-2, with a tentative D call TRBD1 (5 bases). Germline loops: CDR1 SNHLY, CDR2 FYNNEI. This CDR3 contains 13 residues. V was cut by 6 bases and J by 3 bases, with 11 bases left in between. The DNA of the CDR3 is TGTGCCAGCAGACCTCGGGGGGACTATGGCTACACCTTC. This translates into CASRPRGDYGYTF.

This chain joins TRBV7-9 and TRBJ2-1; D not resolved. CDR1 is SEHNR and CDR2 is FQNEAQ in the germline V gene (reference sequence). Trimming removed 1 base from V and 5 bases from J, with 9 bases in between. The CDR3 is 14 amino acids. In DNA, the CDR3 is TGTGCCAGCAGCTTAGATGGGGTTGACAATGAGCAGTTCTTC. Encoded protein: CASSLDGVDNEQFF.

There are many counts of this clonotype. The V and J genes are TRBV7-2 and TRBJ1-2; 8 positions match TRBD1. CDR1 is SGHTA and CDR2 is FQGNSA in the germline V gene. The CDR3 spans 15 residues. The junction had 10 bases not matched to a gene; V was cut back by 4 bases and J by 6 bases. The CDR3 bases are TGTGCCAGCAGCTCCGTGGGTACAGGGGGTGATGGCTACACCTTC. This sequence encodes CASSSVGTGGDGYTF.